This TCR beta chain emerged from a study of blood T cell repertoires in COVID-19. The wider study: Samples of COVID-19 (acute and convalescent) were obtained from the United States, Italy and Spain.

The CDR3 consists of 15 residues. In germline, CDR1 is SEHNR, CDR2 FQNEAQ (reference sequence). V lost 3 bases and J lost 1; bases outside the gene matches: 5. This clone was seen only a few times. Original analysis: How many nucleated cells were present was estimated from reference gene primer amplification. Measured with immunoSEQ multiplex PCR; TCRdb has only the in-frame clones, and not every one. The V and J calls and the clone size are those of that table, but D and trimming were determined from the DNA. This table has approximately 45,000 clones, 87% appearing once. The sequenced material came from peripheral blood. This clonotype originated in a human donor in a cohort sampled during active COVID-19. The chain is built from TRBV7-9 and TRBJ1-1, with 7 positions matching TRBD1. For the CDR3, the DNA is TGTGCCAGCAGCTTTAGTCGGGACAGGAACACTGAAGCTTTCTTT. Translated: CASSFSRDRNTEAFF.